This entry features one T cell receptor (beta chain) sequence. Its antigen is currently not known. Relative to the germline gene, one junction end is altered; a read error may explain this. TCRbeta CDR3 regions were amplified from genomic DNA using the immunoSEQ Assay, a bias-controlled multiplex PCR. Per the authors' processing: Nucleated cell counts per sample were estimated from amplification of reference gene primers within the assay. Sequence reads were collapsed and filtered to measure the absolute abundance of every unique TCRbeta CDR3 rearrangement. For each sample, productive Simpson clonality was calculated as the square root of Simpson's diversity index across productive rearrangements. TCRdb holds this immuneACCESS table with in-frame rearrangements only. Some clones are missing; in checked studies, unresolved V genes explain under half, and the rest has no known cause. D and trimming were read from the DNA, whereas the V and J calls and clone size are those reported in that table. Here the sample has roughly 6,600 clones; 80% to 90% occur a single time. Roughly 8% of the sample is taken by the ten largest.

Each collaborating institution followed its own protocols to collect whole blood in K2EDTA tubes. For TCRbeta analysis, collaborator samples were shipped as frozen whole blood, as isolated PBMCs, or as DNA extracted from either sample type. The data originate from a study of blood T cell repertoires in COVID-19 (TCRdb year 2020). A note on the overall study: Samples covering the acute and convalescent phases of COVID-19 were provided by collaborators in the United States, Italy and Spain. The material from the prospective study consisted of cDNA or gDNA derived from T cells, B-cell-depleted T cells, or PBMCs. The dataset comprised deeply sampled blood TCRbeta repertoires from subjects exposed to, actively infected with, or recovered from COVID-19. The repertoires were made available in a free public database intended to serve as a resource for research on the immune response to SARS-CoV-2. Samples came from the ongoing ImmuneRACE study (first 160 participants) plus 1,254 subjects from 6 global collaborators. Nearly every sample came with metadata listing a de-identified subject ID, COVID-19 status, age in years and sex. Where HLA class I and class II types were available, the types were taken from metadata supplied by the sample provider, not from assay-based typing.

Looking up the germline V gene (reference sequence) yields CDR1 SEHNR and CDR2 FQNEAQ. Measured from the cysteine to the phenylalanine, the CDR3 is 15 residues long. Only the CDR3 region is kept as DNA, spanning 45 bases read in frame from base 1. General findings and caveats noted by the study authors: The quantity of clinical and demographic metadata differed by source and by participant and was supplied without curation.

The sequence links TRBV7-9 to TRBJ2-7; the D gene is perhaps TRBD1, from 6 matching bases. The sequencing sample was made of peripheral blood. This receptor was identified in a human donor in a cohort sampled during active COVID-19. The donor label of this sample is uncertain. The nucleotide sequence is given as TGTGCCAGCAGCTTAGCGCCAGGGGACCTCTACGAGCAGCACTTC. This translates into CASSLAPGDLYEQHF.